The 26 T cell receptor beta chains below were found in one sample sequenced in a study of T cell responses to AZD1222 COVID-19 vaccine. Using immunoSEQ multiplex PCR, the repertoire was profiled, and TCRdb retains in-frame clones only, with some absent. The table lists 95,000 to 150,000 clones, about 89% of them singletons. Sequencing was performed on peripheral blood, taken on day 0 of AZD1222 vaccination. The source of these receptors is an adult in good health.

V gene TRBV1 combines with J gene TRBJ2-7; TRBD2 was called by the table and not checked on the DNA. TRBV1 constitutes a pseudogene. This CDR3 comprises 15 residues. The CDR3 here is CTSSQWLAVAYEQYF. In nucleotides, the CDR3 is TGCACCAGCAGCCAATGGCTAGCGGTCGCCTACGAGCAGTACTTC.

The genes are TRBV9 and TRBJ1-3; no clear D gene. V was trimmed by 3 bases and J by 0 bases, leaving 7 bases between them. From germline, CDR1 is SGDLS and CDR2 YYNGEE. CDR3 length equals 14 residues. The DNA for the CDR3 is TGTGCCAGCAGCGGCCTGGCCTCTGGAAACACCATATATTTT. This encodes CASSGLASGNTIYF. Filled out from reference TRBV9 and TRBJ1-3, the complete variable domain reads DSGVTQTPKHLITATGQRVTLRCSPRSGDLSVYWYQQSLDQGLQFLIQYYNGEERAKGNILERFSAQQFPDLHSELNLSSLELGDSALYFCASSGLASGNTIYFGEGSWLTVV.

The genes are TRBV5-1 and TRBJ1-1, with TRBD1 identical over 7 bases. The germline gives CDR1 SGHRS, CDR2 YFSETQ. Trimming cost V 5 bases and J 4 bases; bases outside gene matches: 14. The CDR3 is made up of 16 amino acids. This CDR3 reads CASRLGQSLMSTEAFF. CDR3 coding DNA: TGCGCCAGCAGGCTGGGACAGTCGCTGATGAGCACTGAAGCTTTCTTT.

The chain employs TRBV21-1 and TRBJ1-5; the D segment call TRBD1 is taken from the table without a DNA check. TRBV21-1 is annotated as a pseudogene. The CDR3 consists of 15 residues. Here the CDR3 DNA reads TGTGCCAGCAGCAAGACAGGGGAAGACAATCAGCCCCAGCATTTT. It translates to CASSKTGEDNQPQHF.

The CDR3 region is CASSPGGVAGITDTQYF. The CDR3 bases are TGTGCCAGCAGCCCTGGGGGAGTAGCGGGAATCACAGATACGCAGTATTTT. This sequence joins TRBV28 and TRBJ2-3, with 8 positions matching TRBD2. Germline trimming cut 6 bases from V and 2 bases from J; bases unmatched to any gene: 13. The CDR3 is 17 residues long. Germline CDR1 is MDHEN and CDR2 is SYDVKM.

The rearrangement links TRBV7-2 to TRBJ2-1; D may be TRBD2 (5 bases). Trimming left V 4 bases short and J 0 bases short, with 16 bases between. The CDR3 length is 17 residues. Germline CDR1 and CDR2: SGHTA and FQGNSA. CDR3 in DNA: TGTGCCAGCAGCTCCGTGGTTCCGGGGAACTCCTACAATGAGCAGTTCTTC. Residues: CASSSVVPGNSYNEQFF.

The genes are TRBV6-5 and TRBJ2-1; 10 bases match TRBD2. Germline loops: CDR1 MNHEY, CDR2 SVGAGI. The trim removed 4 bases at V and 6 bases at J, leaving 9 bases unmatched. The CDR3 has 16 residues. This CDR3 is CASSSLAGGLGNEQFF. CDR3 sequence (DNA): TGTGCCAGCAGTTCCTTAGCGGGGGGCCTCGGCAATGAGCAGTTCTTC.

The CDR3 DNA reads as TGTGCCAGCAGCGTTGTGGGAAGCGGGGCAGGCGGGGACGAGCAGTACTTC. Its translation is CASSVVGSGAGGDEQYF. The chain carries TRBV9 and TRBJ2-7, with 7 bases fitting TRBD2. Per germline, CDR1 SGDLS and CDR2 YYNGEE. V gave up 2 bases and J gave up 5 bases; unmatched junction bases: 16. This CDR3 has 17 amino acids.

A few counts support this clone. This chain connects TRBV7-9 to TRBJ2-2; 13 bases line up with TRBD2. J lost 5 bases, V lost 5 bases, and 5 bases had no gene match. This CDR3 has 16 amino acids. From germline, CDR1 is SEHNR and CDR2 FQNEAQ (reference sequence). CDR3 bases: TGTGCCAGCAGCACCCGACTAGCGGGAGGAACCGGGGAGCTGTTTTTT. Translated, it gives CASSTRLAGGTGELFF.

This clone was counted once. The V and J genes are TRBV14 and TRBJ2-2, with TRBD1 as a possible D gene (6 bases). V was shortened by 4 bases and J by 2 bases, with 14 bases between the two germline ends. The CDR3 sequence is 16 residues long. Germline V lookup: CDR1 SGHDN, CDR2 FVKESK. This CDR3 reads CASSRLDRANTGELFF. In nucleotides, the CDR3 is TGTGCCAGCAGCCGCCTGGACAGAGCTAACACCGGGGAGCTGTTTTTT.

J is TRBJ2-2 and V is TRBV19; possible D gene TRBD2, 6 bases. The V gene's germline CDR1 is LNHDA and CDR2 SQIVND (reference sequence). With 4 bases removed from V and 3 bases from J, the gap between germline ends came to 15 bases. The CDR3 is made up of 16 amino acids. This chain's CDR3 is CASSTPTGVYTGELFF. The CDR3 coding sequence is TGTGCCAGTAGTACCCCTACGGGAGTGTACACCGGGGAGCTGTTTTTT. The full variable domain, its missing parts supplied by reference TRBV19 and TRBJ2-2, is DGGITQSPKYLFRKEGQNVTLSCEQNLNHDAMYWYRQDPGQGLRLIYYSQIVNDFQKGDIAEGYSVSREKKESFPLTVTSAQKNPTAFYLCASSTPTGVYTGELFFGEGSRLTVL.

The chain recombines TRBV27 with TRBJ2-7; D gene uncertain. V was pared by 11 bases and J by 5 bases, with 13 bases between. The CDR3 runs to 11 residues. The V gene's germline CDR1 is MNHEY and CDR2 SMNVEV (reference sequence). CDR3 amino acids: CACGPYHEQYF. As DNA, the CDR3 is TGTGCCTGCGGCCCCTACCACGAGCAGTACTTC.

The J gene is TRBJ1-3, the V gene TRBV19, with D uncertain. Germline values: CDR1 LNHDA, CDR2 SQIVND (reference sequence). Trimming removed 2 bases at V and 8 bases at J, with 10 bases between. The CDR3 is 13 residues long. The CDR3 DNA sequence: TGTGCCAGTAGTATACCGGCCGGTCACACCATATATTTT. Amino acid sequence: CASSIPAGHTIYF.

This chain uses TRBV5-1 with TRBJ1-5; D gene unclear. From germline, CDR1 is SGHRS and CDR2 YFSETQ. The germline V and J ends were trimmed by 0 bases and 8 bases, with 12 bases remaining between them. The length of the CDR3 is 14 residues. The CDR3 DNA follows: TGCGCCAGCAGCTTGGGCACGGGGAAGGAGCCCCAGCATTTT. Encoded protein: CASSLGTGKEPQHF.

The chain couples TRBV7-9 to TRBJ1-3; maybe TRBD1 (6 bases). The CDR3 covers 14 residues. Germline CDR1 and CDR2: SEHNR and FQNEAQ (reference sequence). The germline V and J ends were trimmed by 3 bases and 4 bases, with 10 bases remaining between them. CDR3 region: CASSFPGDGNTIYF. The CDR3 nucleotides are TGTGCCAGCAGCTTTCCAGGGGACGGAAACACCATATATTTT.

The CDR3 reads CASRQGQGYEQYF. As DNA, the CDR3 is TGCGCCAGCAGACAGGGACAGGGCTACGAGCAGTACTTC. The rearrangement joins TRBV5-1 to TRBJ2-7, with 9 bases matching TRBD1. The CDR3 loop spans 13 amino acids. The V and J ends lost 5 bases and 3 bases, in that order; junction bases with no gene match: 3. Germline V gene data show CDR1 as SGHRS and CDR2 as YFSETQ.

The V call is TRBV19, the J call TRBJ1-1, with D unclear. V shed 8 bases and J shed 5 bases, with 15 bases lying between them. The CDR3 length is 13 residues. In germline, CDR1 is LNHDA, CDR2 SQIVND (reference sequence). The CDR3 sequence is CASGRSLRTEAFF. CDR3 sequence (DNA): TGTGCCAGTGGTCGCTCCCTGAGGACTGAAGCTTTCTTT.

This chain connects TRBV6-1 to TRBJ1-1; D gene unclear. The germline V and J ends were trimmed by 0 bases and 2 bases, with 10 bases remaining between them. This CDR3 comprises 15 residues. Germline V gene data show CDR1 as MNHNS and CDR2 as SASEGT. The CDR3: CASSEAQTVNTEAFF. CDR3 in DNA: TGTGCCAGCAGTGAAGCGCAAACAGTCAACACTGAAGCTTTCTTT.

The chain joins TRBV12-3 or TRBV12-4 to TRBJ1-5, with a possible D match to TRBD1 (5 bases). Trimming took 3 bases from V and 5 from J, leaving 8 bases between them. This CDR3 has 13 amino acids. As DNA, the CDR3 is TGTGCCAGCAGTTTGGGGGAAGATCAGCCCCAGCATTTT. As protein: CASSLGEDQPQHF.

The V gene is TRBV11-2, the J gene TRBJ1-3; 8 positions agree with TRBD1. This CDR3 contains 16 residues. The J segment lost 3 bases and the V segment lost 0 bases, leaving 4 bases of the junction unmatched. Germline CDR1 is SGHAT and CDR2 is FQNNGV. CDR3 loop: CASSLEAGGLGNTIYF. The CDR3 region has the DNA TGTGCCAGCAGCTTAGAGGCAGGGGGCCTTGGAAACACCATATATTTT. The full variable domain, with the rest looked up from reference TRBV11-2 and TRBJ1-3, is EAGVAQSPRYKIIEKRQSVAFWCNPISGHATLYWYQQILGQGPKLLIQFQNNGVVDDSQLPKDRFSAERLKGVDSTLKIQPAKLEDSAVYLCASSLEAGGLGNTIYFGEGSWLTVV.

The chain has TRBV27 and TRBJ2-3; D is perhaps TRBD2 (6 bases). The germline V gene encodes CDR1 MNHEY and CDR2 SMNVEV (reference sequence). This CDR3 region has 16 residues. Between the trimmed V and J ends, which lost 7 bases and 2 bases, there was a span of 19 bases. The CDR3 bases are TGTGCCAGCACCCAACACCCGGCGGGGCCCACAGATACGCAGTATTTT. Translation gives CASTQHPAGPTDTQYF.

This clone occurred a few times. The chain couples TRBV30 to TRBJ1-2; tentative D call: TRBD1 (6 bases). The CDR3 extends over 13 amino acids. Trimming pared 0 bases from V and 13 bases from J, leaving 18 bases between. The germline V gene has CDR1 GTSNPN and CDR2 SVGIG (reference sequence). In nucleotides, the CDR3 is TGTGCCTGGAGTGTACCAGGGAGGGGGAGTAGCACCTTC. Encoded protein: CAWSVPGRGSSTF. Using reference TRBV30 and TRBJ1-2 for the parts outside the CDR3, the full variable domain is SQTIHQWPATLVQPVGSPLSLECTVEGTSNPNLYWYRQAAGRGLQLLFYSVGIGQISSEVPQNLSASRPQDRQFILSSKKLLLSDSGFYLCAWSVPGRGSSTFGSGTRLTVV.

The chain joins TRBV7-3 to TRBJ2-5, with 12 bases identical to TRBD1. Germline V gene sequence: CDR1 SGHTA, CDR2 FQGTGA. V gave up 0 bases and J gave up 4 bases; unmatched junction bases: 6. There are 17 residues in the CDR3. This CDR3 is CASSLTGTGGGRETQYF. For the CDR3, the DNA is TGTGCCAGCAGCTTAACCGGGACAGGGGGCGGTCGAGAGACCCAGTACTTC.

The chain joins TRBV11-2 to TRBJ1-2; D remains ambiguous. Trimming cost V 0 bases and J 8 bases, with 13 bases left between them. Germline CDR1 is SGHAT and CDR2 is FQNNGV. The CDR3 is 14 residues long. CDR3 region: CASSLDASSKGYTF. CDR3 in DNA: TGTGCCAGCAGCTTAGACGCCAGCTCTAAGGGCTACACCTTC.

The chain joins TRBV4-3 to TRBJ1-5, with D unresolved. CDR1 and CDR2 from the germline V gene are LGHNA and YSLEER. The ends were cut back, 0 bases at V and 8 bases at J, with 17 bases in the middle. The CDR3 covers 16 residues. In DNA, the CDR3 is TGCGCCAGCAGCCAAGAGTGGCGGGGAAACAGAGAGCCCCAGCATTTT. The encoded protein is CASSQEWRGNREPQHF.

The chain joins TRBV4-3 to TRBJ1-1, with D perhaps TRBD1 (5 bases). CDR1 is LGHNA and CDR2 is YSLEER in the germline V gene. This CDR3 comprises 13 residues. Trimming left V 0 bases short and J 8 bases short, with 10 bases between. The CDR3 here is CASSQDLPGEAFF. DNA for the CDR3: TGCGCCAGCAGCCAAGACCTCCCAGGGGAAGCTTTCTTT.